Listed below are T cell receptor beta chains from one sample, sequenced in a study of somatic mutations in cytotoxic T cells in rheumatoid arthritis. Generated by immunoSEQ multiplex PCR, the TCRdb table keeps only in-frame clones and is missing some. The sample has 15,000 to 20,000 clones; about four fifths are singletons. Source material: CD8+ T cells sorted from blood. The receptors shown here come from a woman aged 50 to 65 with rheumatoid arthritis. Both conserved end residues are part of each CDR3. The order of the fields is V gene, CDR3 length, J gene, CDR3 protein.

TRBV21-1	16	TRBJ1-5	CASVAWGPYSNQPQHF
TRBV7-9	16	TRBJ2-7	CASSPRTSGISYEQYF
TRBV7-6	14	TRBJ2-1	CASSRSTRTPEQFF
TRBV9	16	TRBJ2-1	CASSGTTSGRSNEQFF
TRBV7-9	14	TRBJ2-5	CASSRPLSQETQYF
TRBV2	18	TRBJ2-7	CASSPRTSGSFVAYEQYF
TRBV7-9	13	TRBJ1-5	CASSPGLDQPQHF
TRBV27	14	TRBJ1-1	CASSLSPSETEAFF
TRBV2	13	TRBJ2-2	CASSIRFAGELFF
TRBV4-1	15	TRBJ1-4	CASSHVGMENEKLFF
TRBV6-6	14	TRBJ2-7	CASSYGGESDEQYF
TRBV5-1	13	TRBJ2-1	CASRGESYNEQFF
TRBV6-5	14	TRBJ2-3	CASTAGRSVYTQYF
TRBV15	17	TRBJ1-6	CATSRAPPGQGVSPLHF
TRBV30	13	TRBJ2-7	CAWNPGNDNEQYF
TRBV12-5	15	TRBJ2-1	CASGLVLAGDNEQFF
TRBV19	16	TRBJ2-7	CASSIGGLAGSYEQYF
TRBV7-6	16	TRBJ1-1	CASSLAAGGVGTEAFF
TRBV4-1	17	TRBJ1-4	CASSQDPDSPLSEKLFF
TRBV10-1	14	TRBJ2-1	CASSESAPYNEQFF
TRBV27	15	TRBJ2-7	CASTFSGAQPREQYF
TRBV7-7	15	TRBJ2-1	CASSRGPRSYNEQFF
TRBV27	14	TRBJ2-3	CASRHTGAVDTQYF
TRBV27	16	TRBJ2-1	CASSRRSLAGHNEQFF
TRBV7-9	12	TRBJ2-3	CASSSLSDTQYF
TRBV7-8	15	TRBJ2-3	CASSSGPYLADTQYF
TRBV7-9	15	TRBJ2-1	CASRTPRDIYNEQFF
TRBV5-6	15	TRBJ2-6	CASSLWGAGANVLTF
TRBV11-1	17	TRBJ2-3	CASSRRGRTVPSHTQYF
TRBV19	14	TRBJ2-3	CASSTLGGLDTQYF
TRBV15	15	TRBJ1-5	CATTGEGGSNQPQHF
TRBV7-8	15	TRBJ2-1	CASSVRQGPSSEQFF
TRBV18	20	TRBJ2-2	CASSPPPTETSGPNTGELFF
TRBV19	11	TRBJ1-2	CASKRDDGYTF
TRBV5-8	16	TRBJ2-7	CASSSLTRILSYEQYF
TRBV28	12	TRBJ1-1	CASRPDWTEAFF
TRBV4-1	15	TRBJ1-3	CASSQGIMMGNTIYF
TRBV13	14	TRBJ1-2	CASSLGRGPDGYTF
TRBV7-9	12	TRBJ1-1	CASSLGVSEAFF
TRBV5-4	14	TRBJ1-5	CASSSQGTGQPQHF
TRBV7-6	14	TRBJ2-3	CASSQDRESDTQYF
TRBV28	16	TRBJ2-1	CASRRYGSGSGGEQFF
TRBV13	13	TRBJ1-4	CASSLGGGEKLFF
TRBV7-2	13	TRBJ2-7	CASSLARIDEQYF
TRBV10-3	16	TRBJ2-5	CAISEPGTAYQETQYF
TRBV6-5	15	TRBJ1-1	CASSSEQGRNTEAFF
TRBV5-6	17	TRBJ1-4	CASSLDPHRTSNEKLFF
TRBV19	13	TRBJ2-7	CASSTGLVTEQYF
TRBV4-1	14	TRBJ2-3	CASSTQGSLNTQYF
TRBV5-5	13	TRBJ2-7	CASTGQVKYEQYF
TRBV4-1	13	TRBJ1-2	CASSQPTGVSYTF
TRBV19	14	TRBJ2-3	CASAGLERTDTQYF
TRBV4-2	16	TRBJ2-7	CASSQESAAQGHEQYF
TRBV6-6	14	TRBJ1-2	CASSLGGANYGYTF
TRBV28	12	TRBJ2-1	CASSPEWNEQFF
TRBV2	16	TRBJ1-3	CASSEALRFSGNTIYF
TRBV6-5	16	TRBJ1-5	CASSYSPGGNNQPQHF
TRBV11-1	14	TRBJ1-2	CASSPVGQGLGYTF
TRBV5-1	16	TRBJ2-4	CASSETTRLASNIQYF
TRBV7-9	16	TRBJ2-1	CASSLVLAGAENEQFF